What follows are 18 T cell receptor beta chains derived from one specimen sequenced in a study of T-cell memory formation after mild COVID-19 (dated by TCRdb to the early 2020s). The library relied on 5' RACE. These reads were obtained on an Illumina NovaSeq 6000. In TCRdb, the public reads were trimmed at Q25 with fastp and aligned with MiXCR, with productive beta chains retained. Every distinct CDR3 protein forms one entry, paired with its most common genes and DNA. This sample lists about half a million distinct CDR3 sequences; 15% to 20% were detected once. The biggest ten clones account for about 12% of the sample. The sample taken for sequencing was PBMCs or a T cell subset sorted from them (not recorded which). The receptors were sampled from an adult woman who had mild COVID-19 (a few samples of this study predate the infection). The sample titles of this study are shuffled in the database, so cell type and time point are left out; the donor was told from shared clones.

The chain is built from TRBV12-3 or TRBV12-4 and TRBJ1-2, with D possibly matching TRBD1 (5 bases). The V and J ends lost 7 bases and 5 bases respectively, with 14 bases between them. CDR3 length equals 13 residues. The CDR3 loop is CASTLDSRYGYTF. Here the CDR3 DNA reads TGTGCCAGCACCCTAGACAGTCGGTATGGCTACACCTTC.

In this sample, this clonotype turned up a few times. This CDR3 is CASRAGLADTYEQYF. Written as DNA, the CDR3 is TGCGCCAGCAGGGCGGGACTAGCGGATACCTACGAGCAGTACTTC. This rearrangement joins TRBV5-1 to TRBJ2-7, with 11 bases aligning to TRBD2. The CDR3 consists of 15 residues. Germline CDR1 SGHRS, CDR2 YFSETQ. V was clipped by 5 bases and J by 2 bases; unmatched bases: 6.

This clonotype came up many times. Here the CDR3 DNA reads TGTGCCAGCAGTGAGTGGCGGGACACCGCTGAAGCTTTCTTT. It encodes CASSEWRDTAEAFF. The V call is TRBV25-1, the J call TRBJ1-1; perhaps TRBD1 as D (6 bases). This CDR3 region has 14 residues. Trimming cost V 3 bases and J 6 bases, with 14 bases left between them. The germline CDR1 and CDR2 sequences are MGHDK and SYGVNS. Supplemented by reference TRBV25-1 and TRBJ1-1, the full variable domain reads EADIYQTPRYLVIGTGKKITLECSQTMGHDKMYWYQQDPGMELHLIHYSYGVNSTEKGDLSSESTVSRIRTEHFPLTLESARPSHTSQYLCASSEWRDTAEAFFGQGTRLTVV.

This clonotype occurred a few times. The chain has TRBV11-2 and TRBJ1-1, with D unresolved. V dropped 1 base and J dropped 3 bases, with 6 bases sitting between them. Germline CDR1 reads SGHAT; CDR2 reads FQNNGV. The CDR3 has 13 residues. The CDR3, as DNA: TGTGCCAGCAGCTTAGTCCGACACACTGAAGCTTTCTTT. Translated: CASSLVRHTEAFF.

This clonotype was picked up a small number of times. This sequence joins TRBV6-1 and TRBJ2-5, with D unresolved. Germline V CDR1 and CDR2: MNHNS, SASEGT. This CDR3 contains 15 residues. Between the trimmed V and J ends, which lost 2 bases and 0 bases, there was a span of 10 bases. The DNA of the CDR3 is TGTGCCAGCAGTGAATTTCTGGGATACCAAGAGACCCAGTACTTC. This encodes CASSEFLGYQETQYF.

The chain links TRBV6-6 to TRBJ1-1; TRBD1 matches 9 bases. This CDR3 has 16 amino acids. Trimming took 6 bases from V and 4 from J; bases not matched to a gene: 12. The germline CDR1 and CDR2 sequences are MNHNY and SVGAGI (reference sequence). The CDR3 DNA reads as TGTGCCAGCAGAACCTCTGGACAGGGGCAAGGCACTGAAGCTTTCTTT. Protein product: CASRTSGQGQGTEAFF.

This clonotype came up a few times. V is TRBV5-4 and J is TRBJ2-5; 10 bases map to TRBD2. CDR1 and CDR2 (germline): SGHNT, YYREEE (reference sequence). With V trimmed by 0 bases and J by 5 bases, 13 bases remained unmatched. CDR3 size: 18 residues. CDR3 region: CASSLAGASGSSGETQYF. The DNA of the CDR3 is TGTGCCAGCAGCTTGGCCGGGGCTAGCGGGAGCTCGGGGGAGACCCAGTACTTC.

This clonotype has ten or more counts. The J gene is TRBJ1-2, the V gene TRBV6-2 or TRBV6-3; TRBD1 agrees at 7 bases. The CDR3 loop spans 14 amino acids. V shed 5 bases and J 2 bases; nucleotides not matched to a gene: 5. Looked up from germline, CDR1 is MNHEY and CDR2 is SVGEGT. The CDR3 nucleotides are TGTGCCAGCAGTCAGGGGACAGCGAACTATGGCTACACCTTC. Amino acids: CASSQGTANYGYTF.

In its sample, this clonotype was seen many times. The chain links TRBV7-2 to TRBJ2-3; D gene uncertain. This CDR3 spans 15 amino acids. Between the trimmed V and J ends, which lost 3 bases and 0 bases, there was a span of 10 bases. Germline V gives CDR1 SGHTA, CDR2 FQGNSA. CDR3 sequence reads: CASSFGPTSTDTQYF. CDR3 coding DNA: TGTGCCAGCAGCTTCGGACCGACAAGCACAGATACGCAGTATTTT.

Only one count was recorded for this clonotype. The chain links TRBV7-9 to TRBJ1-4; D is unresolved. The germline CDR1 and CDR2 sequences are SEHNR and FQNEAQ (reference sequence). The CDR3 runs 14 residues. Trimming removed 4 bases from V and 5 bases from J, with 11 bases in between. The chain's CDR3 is CASSSWTGNEKLFF. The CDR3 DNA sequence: TGTGCCAGCAGCTCTTGGACGGGGAATGAAAAACTGTTTTTT.

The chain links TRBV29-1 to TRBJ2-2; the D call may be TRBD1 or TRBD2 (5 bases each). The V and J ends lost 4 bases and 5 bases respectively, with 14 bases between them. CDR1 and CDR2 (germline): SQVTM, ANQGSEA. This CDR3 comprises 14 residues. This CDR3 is CSVGGGTLTGELFF. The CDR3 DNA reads TGCAGCGTTGGTGGGGGTACTCTAACCGGGGAGCTGTTTTTT.

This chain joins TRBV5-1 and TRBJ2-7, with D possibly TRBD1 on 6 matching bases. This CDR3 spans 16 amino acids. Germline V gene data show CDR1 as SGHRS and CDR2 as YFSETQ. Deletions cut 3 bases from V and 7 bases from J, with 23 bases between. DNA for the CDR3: TGCGCCAGCAGCTACCCGGTCCGGGGACCCCAGGGGGAGCAGTACTTC. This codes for CASSYPVRGPQGEQYF.

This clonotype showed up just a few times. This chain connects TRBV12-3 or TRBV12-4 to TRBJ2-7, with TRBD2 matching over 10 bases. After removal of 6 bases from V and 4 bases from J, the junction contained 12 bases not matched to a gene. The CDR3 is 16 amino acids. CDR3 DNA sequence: TGTGCCAGCAGCGCTCGGACAAGCGGGGGGGGTTACGAGCAGTACTTC. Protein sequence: CASSARTSGGGYEQYF.

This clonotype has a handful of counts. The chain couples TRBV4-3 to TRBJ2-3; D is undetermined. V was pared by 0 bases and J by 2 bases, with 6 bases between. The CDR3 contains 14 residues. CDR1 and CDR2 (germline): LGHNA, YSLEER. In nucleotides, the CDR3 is TGCGCCAGCAGCCAAGATCTGCTCACAGATACGCAGTATTTT. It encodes CASSQDLLTDTQYF.

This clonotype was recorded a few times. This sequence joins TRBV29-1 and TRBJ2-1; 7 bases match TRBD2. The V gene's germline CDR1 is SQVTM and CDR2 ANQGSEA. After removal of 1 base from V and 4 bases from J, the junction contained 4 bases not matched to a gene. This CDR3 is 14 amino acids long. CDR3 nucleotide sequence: TGCAGCGTTGAAGGGGGACTACCGTACAATGAGCAGTTCTTC. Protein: CSVEGGLPYNEQFF.

The CDR3 coding sequence is TGTGCCAGCAGTACACCCGGACAGGGAAGGGGTTACGAGCAGTACTTC. Its protein is CASSTPGQGRGYEQYF. The chain joins TRBV2 to TRBJ2-7; TRBD1 agrees at 8 bases. CDR1 is SNHLY, CDR2 FYNNEI, per germline. The junction had 13 bases not matched to a gene; V was cut back by 5 bases and J by 4 bases. The CDR3 loop spans 16 amino acids.

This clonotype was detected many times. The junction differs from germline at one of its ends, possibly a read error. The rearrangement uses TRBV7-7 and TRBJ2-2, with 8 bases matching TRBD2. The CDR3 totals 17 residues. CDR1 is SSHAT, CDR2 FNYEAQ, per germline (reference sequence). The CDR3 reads CASSRTGVSGIDGELFF. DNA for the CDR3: TGTGCTAGCAGCCGAACCGGGGTTAGCGGGATCGACGGGGAGCTGTTTTTT.

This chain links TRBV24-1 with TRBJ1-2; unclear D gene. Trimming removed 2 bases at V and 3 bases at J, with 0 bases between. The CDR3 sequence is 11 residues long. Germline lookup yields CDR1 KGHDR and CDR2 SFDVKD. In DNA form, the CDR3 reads TGTGCCACCAGTGATTACTATGGCTACACCTTC. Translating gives CATSDYYGYTF.